This entry describes one T cell receptor (beta chain). As yet, its antigen is unknown. Amplification used 60 Vbeta primers and 13 Jbeta primers. Produced via immunoSEQ multiplex PCR; TCRdb's table is partial and in-frame only. The profile shows roughly 140,000 clones, almost 80% of them singletons. The sample comes from a study of cytomegalovirus exposure and HLA in healthy donors. Overall study findings and caveats: Later analysis showed TCR association rates varying by HLA locus, highest for DRB1 and lowest for HLA-C. Cytomegalovirus status was reportedly diagnosed by the classifier with high specificity and sensitivity.

Looked up from germline, CDR1 is SGHRS and CDR2 is YFSETQ. The CDR3 totals 18 residues. Trimming removed 4 bases from V and 8 bases from J; junction bases left unmatched: 20. V and J are TRBV5-1 and TRBJ2-1; 8 positions match TRBD1. This TCR derives from a middle-aged woman in good health and CMV-seropositive. Sequencing input: PBMCs. CDR3 region: CASSPTQGATGQADEQFF. The CDR3 bases are TGCGCCAGCAGCCCTACTCAGGGGGCTACAGGACAAGCGGATGAGCAGTTCTTC.